The present T cell receptor beta chain was sequenced within a study of radiation and T cells in renal cell carcinoma. The time point is: baseline pretreatment blood. Treatment meaning: 15 Gy SBRT to primary tumor, nephrectomy 4 weeks later. V shed 5 bases and J 7 bases; nucleotides not matched to a gene: 7. CDR1 and CDR2 (germline): SGHTA, FQGNSA. The CDR3 totals 15 residues. This clone has just one count. Using immunoSEQ multiplex PCR, the repertoire was profiled, and TCRdb retains in-frame clones only, with some absent. The sample holds some 140,000 clones; around nine tenths are singletons and the top ten take around 12%.

The sequence derives from a woman between 50 and 59 years old with renal cell carcinoma. The chain joins TRBV7-2 to TRBJ2-1, with 11 bases identical to TRBD2. Material: blood, obtained from a patient whose treatment included radiotherapy and nephrectomy. The CDR3 region has the DNA TGTGCCAGCAGCGCGACTAGCGGGGTTCGAAATGAGCAGTTCTTC. This translates into CASSATSGVRNEQFF.